This T cell receptor (beta chain) stems from a study of control samples from healthy donors and cancer patients. Here immunoSEQ multiplex PCR was the method, and the copy in TCRdb shows in-frame clones only, minus some. The sample includes tens of thousands of clones, around 91% of them seen just once. This CDR3 is 13 amino acids long. Trimming cost V 5 bases and J 6 bases; bases outside gene matches: 4. The receptor's source is a young man in good health. The sequenced sample consisted of blood. The chain is built from TRBV12-3 or TRBV12-4 and TRBJ2-1; 7 nucleotides align to TRBD2. Here the CDR3 reads CASSRWGGNEQFF. The CDR3 coding sequence is TGTGCCAGCAGTCGGTGGGGGGGCAATGAGCAGTTCTTC.